These 21 T cell receptor beta chains share one sample of origin, sequenced in a study of blood T cell repertoires in COVID-19. Method: immunoSEQ multiplex PCR; TCRdb's copy keeps in-frame clones and lacks some. The sample lists about 210,000 clones, roughly 85% occurring once. Sequenced material: peripheral blood. The receptors originated from a man in his fifties or sixties with COVID-19, enrolled during active disease.

The chain joins TRBV24-1 to TRBJ2-7; 12 nucleotides line up with TRBD2. The CDR3 extends over 18 amino acids. The ends lost 2 bases at V and 3 bases at J; junction bases unmatched: 10. Per the germline V gene, CDR1 is KGHDR and CDR2 is SFDVKD. The CDR3 bases are TGTGCCACCAGTGATTCCTCCCCGACTAGCGGGGGAATCTACGAGCAGTACTTC. It translates to CATSDSSPTSGGIYEQYF.

The chain uses TRBV5-4 and TRBJ2-7; possible D gene TRBD1, 5 bases. The CDR3 is made up of 15 amino acids. V lost 5 bases and J lost 3, with 18 bases in between. Germline V gives CDR1 SGHNT, CDR2 YYREEE (reference sequence). CDR3 DNA: TGTGCCAGCAGTCTGGTAGGGGCCCTCGGCTACGAGCAGTACTTC. It specifies CASSLVGALGYEQYF.

The chain uses TRBV2 and TRBJ1-2; 9 bases line up with TRBD1. V shed 5 bases, J shed 0 bases, and the junction held 7 bases outside the gene matches. CDR1 SNHLY and CDR2 FYNNEI come from the germline V gene. CDR3 size: 16 residues. The chain's CDR3 is CASSFDRGSSNYGYTF. The CDR3 DNA follows: TGTGCCAGCAGTTTTGACAGGGGGAGTTCTAACTATGGCTACACCTTC.

The CDR3 reads CASSLVAGGRNEQFF. The CDR3 nucleotides read TGTGCCAGCAGCTTAGTTGCGGGGGGGCGTAATGAGCAGTTCTTC. The chain has TRBV7-2 and TRBJ2-1; 9 nucleotides agree with TRBD2. Germline V gene lookup returns CDR1 SGHTA and CDR2 FQGNSA. This CDR3 has 15 amino acids. The J segment lost 7 bases and the V segment lost 1 base, leaving 5 bases of the junction unmatched.

The chain employs TRBV4-2 and TRBJ2-4; 7 bases align to TRBD2. V lost 0 bases to trimming and J lost 8 bases; unmatched junction nucleotides: 7. Germline CDR1 reads LGHNA; CDR2 reads YNFKEQ. The CDR3 loop spans 15 amino acids. The DNA for the CDR3 is TGTGCCAGCAGCCAAGATCTCCAGCGGGGCTACATTCAGTACTTC. Protein sequence: CASSQDLQRGYIQYF.

This clone has only one observation. The V gene is TRBV5-6, the J gene TRBJ2-2; tentative D call: TRBD1 (6 bases). V shed 4 bases and J shed 3 bases, with 13 bases lying between them. Looked up from germline, CDR1 is SGHDT and CDR2 is YYEEEE. The CDR3 is 15 amino acids. The CDR3 spells CASSPPWGHTGELFF. The CDR3 DNA is TGTGCCAGCAGCCCCCCCTGGGGGCACACCGGGGAGCTGTTTTTT.

The chain links TRBV6-5 to TRBJ1-2; TRBD1 matches at 12 bases. Germline lookup yields CDR1 MNHEY and CDR2 SVGAGI. Trimming removed 5 bases from V and 4 bases from J; junction bases left unmatched: 5. The CDR3 covers 15 residues. The CDR3 bases are TGTGCCAGCAGTAGGGGACAGGGGGCCCTCTATGGCTACACCTTC. Its protein is CASSRGQGALYGYTF.

This chain joins TRBV5-6 and TRBJ1-1; weak D call: TRBD1 (5 bases). The CDR3 is 15 amino acids. The V gene's germline CDR1 is SGHDT and CDR2 YYEEEE. Deletions cut 4 bases from V and 0 bases from J, with 13 bases between. The CDR3 sequence: CASSRAGHMNTEAFF. As DNA, the CDR3 is TGTGCCAGCAGCCGCGCCGGACATATGAACACTGAAGCTTTCTTT.

This chain uses TRBV2 with TRBJ1-5; D not certain. Germline V CDR1 and CDR2: SNHLY, FYNNEI. The CDR3 is 13 residues long. V lost 3 bases and J 7 bases, leaving 10 bases between the germline ends. In nucleotides, the CDR3 is TGTGCCAGCAGTGAGAGGGTTGGGCAGCCCCAGCATTTT. Amino acids: CASSERVGQPQHF.

The rearrangement links TRBV19 to TRBJ1-2; 7 bases are shared with TRBD1. CDR1 is LNHDA, CDR2 SQIVND, per germline (reference sequence). This CDR3 comprises 15 residues. The ends lost 5 bases at V and 0 bases at J; junction bases unmatched: 6. CDR3 sequence (DNA): TGTGCCAGTAGTTCCTGGGACAGAGCTAACTATGGCTACACCTTC. Amino acids: CASSSWDRANYGYTF.

This clone was seen just once. V usage is TRBV6-4 and J usage is TRBJ1-2; D is ambiguous. CDR1 and CDR2 from the germline V gene are MRHNA and SNTAGT. This CDR3 has 13 residues. V dropped 0 bases and J dropped 8 bases, with 10 bases sitting between them. The CDR3 loop reads CASSDSAGGGYTF. The CDR3 DNA sequence: TGTGCCAGCAGTGACTCAGCGGGAGGCGGCTACACCTTC.

Here the CDR3 DNA reads TGTGCCATCAGACCTTCGGGGGACAGGGTCACCGGGGAGCTGTTTTTT. This encodes CAIRPSGDRVTGELFF. The rearrangement joins TRBV10-3 to TRBJ2-2, with 9 nucleotides matching TRBD1. The trim removed 6 bases at V and 4 bases at J, leaving 9 bases unmatched. The CDR3 extends over 16 amino acids. The germline V gene encodes CDR1 ENHRY and CDR2 SYGVKD.

This clone showed up just once. The rearrangement joins TRBV5-1 to TRBJ1-2; a possible D gene is TRBD1 (5 bases). V gave up 3 bases and J gave up 4 bases, with 10 bases separating them. The V gene's germline CDR1 is SGHRS and CDR2 YFSETQ. The CDR3 is made up of 13 amino acids. This CDR3 reads CASSSQGTYGYTF. CDR3 nucleotides: TGCGCCAGCAGCTCCCAGGGAACCTATGGCTACACCTTC. The full variable domain, rest sourced from reference TRBV5-1 and TRBJ1-2, is KAGVTQTPRYLIKTRGQQVTLSCSPISGHRSVSWYQQTPGQGLQFLFEYFSETQRNKGNFPGRFSGRQFSNSRSEMNVSTLELGDSALYLCASSSQGTYGYTFGSGTRLTVV.

Here the CDR3 reads CARSLWGQSSGNTIYF. The CDR3 nucleotides are TGTGCCAGAAGCTTGTGGGGACAAAGCTCTGGAAACACCATATATTTT. The gene calls are TRBV5-3 and TRBJ1-3; the D gene is possibly TRBD1 (6 bases). TRBV5-3 qualifies as an ORF whose function is uncertain. The CDR3 has 16 residues. Trimming removed 1 base at V and 0 bases at J, with 11 bases between.

The gene calls are TRBV6-5 and TRBJ1-6, with D possibly TRBD1 on 6 matching bases. The length of the CDR3 is 12 residues. Trimming took 7 bases from V and 9 from J, leaving 10 bases between them. Germline values: CDR1 MNHEY, CDR2 SVGAGI. This CDR3 is CASTGGTSPLHF. DNA of the CDR3: TGTGCCAGCACGGGGGGCACTTCACCCCTCCACTTT.

The chain is built from TRBV6-1 and TRBJ2-5; 12 bases fit TRBD2. The germline CDR1 and CDR2 sequences are MNHNS and SASEGT. CDR3 length equals 16 residues. After removal of 2 bases from V and 1 base from J, the junction contained 2 bases not matched to a gene. The CDR3 DNA reads as TGTGCCAGCAGTGAACTAGCGGGGGGGTCCCAAGAGACCCAGTACTTC. Amino acids: CASSELAGGSQETQYF.

This chain's CDR3 is CASSQGGQNYGYTF. CDR3 coding DNA: TGTGCCAGCAGTCAAGGCGGACAAAATTATGGCTACACCTTC. This sequence joins TRBV27 and TRBJ1-2; possible D gene TRBD1, 5 bases. The CDR3 is 14 residues long. Germline V gene lookup returns CDR1 MNHEY and CDR2 SMNVEV (reference sequence). Trimming pared 5 bases from V and 5 bases from J, leaving 15 bases between.

The rearrangement uses TRBV2 and TRBJ1-2; D is ambiguous. The CDR3 totals 14 residues. Germline CDR1 is SNHLY and CDR2 is FYNNEI. V lost 4 bases and J 4 bases, leaving 13 bases between the germline ends. In DNA, the CDR3 is TGTGCCAGCAGTGCTAGAGTCACGAGCTATGGCTACACCTTC. Its translation: CASSARVTSYGYTF.

This clone has only one observation. The chain carries TRBV24-1 and TRBJ1-2; possible D gene TRBD1, 5 bases. V was trimmed by 0 bases and J by 4 bases, leaving 5 bases between them. There are 13 residues in the CDR3. From germline, CDR1 is KGHDR and CDR2 SFDVKD. The CDR3 protein is CATSDLQGYGYTF. CDR3 DNA sequence: TGTGCCACCAGTGATTTGCAGGGCTATGGCTACACCTTC.

This clone was seen a handful of times. V is TRBV12-3 or TRBV12-4 and J is TRBJ2-1, with no clear D. The CDR3 spans 11 residues. V lost 10 bases to trimming and J lost 4 bases, with 8 bases between them. The CDR3 DNA reads as TGTGCCACTGCACGGTACAATGAGCAGTTCTTC. This sequence encodes CATARYNEQFF.

The chain couples TRBV19 to TRBJ1-1; a weak D match, TRBD1 (5 bases). Deletions cut 6 bases from V and 5 bases from J, with 19 bases between. The CDR3 sequence is 15 residues long. CDR1 and CDR2 from the germline V gene are LNHDA and SQIVND (reference sequence). The CDR3 bases are TGTGCCAGTAGCCCCCCCCGCAGGGTTTATACTGAAGCTTTCTTT. Protein: CASSPPRRVYTEAFF. The entire variable domain, with the rest obtained from reference TRBV19 and TRBJ1-1, is as follows: DGGITQSPKYLFRKEGQNVTLSCEQNLNHDAMYWYRQDPGQGLRLIYYSQIVNDFQKGDIAEGYSVSREKKESFPLTVTSAQKNPTAFYLCASSPPRRVYTEAFFGQGTRLTVV.